The clone carrying this TCR beta chain was observed many times. These data come from a study of identical twins. The CDR3 sequence is 14 residues long. The trim removed 7 bases at V and 6 bases at J, leaving 9 bases unmatched. Using its own MiXCR run on the 5' RACE reads, TCRdb lists one record per CDR3 protein. The sample consists of about 490,000 distinct CDR3 sequences, 13% to 15% of them appearing once. In addition, the sample was reused for a study of yellow fever vaccine responses in identical twins.

This TCR derives from a woman aged 18-29 years in good health. The sequencing input was CD4+ T cells sorted from blood. V is TRBV12-3 or TRBV12-4 and J is TRBJ1-5, with 7 bases that match TRBD1. Here the CDR3 reads CASTYDRVGQPQHF. CDR3 nucleotide sequence: TGTGCCAGCACCTACGACAGGGTCGGTCAGCCCCAGCATTTT.